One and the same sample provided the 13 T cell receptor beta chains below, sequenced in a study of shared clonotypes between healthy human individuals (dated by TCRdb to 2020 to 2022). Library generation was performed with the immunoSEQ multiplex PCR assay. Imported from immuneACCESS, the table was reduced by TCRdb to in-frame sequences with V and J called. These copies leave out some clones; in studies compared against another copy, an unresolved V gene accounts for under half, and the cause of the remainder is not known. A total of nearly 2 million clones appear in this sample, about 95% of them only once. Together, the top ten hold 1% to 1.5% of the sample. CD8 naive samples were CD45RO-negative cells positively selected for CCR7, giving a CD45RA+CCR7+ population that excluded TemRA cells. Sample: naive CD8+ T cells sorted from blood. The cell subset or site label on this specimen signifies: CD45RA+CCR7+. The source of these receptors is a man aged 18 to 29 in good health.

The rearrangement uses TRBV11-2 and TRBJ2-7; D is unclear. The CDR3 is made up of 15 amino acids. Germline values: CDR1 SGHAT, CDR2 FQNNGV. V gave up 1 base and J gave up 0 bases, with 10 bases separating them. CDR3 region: CASSLVSSSSYEQYF. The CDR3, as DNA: TGTGCCAGCAGCTTAGTATCCTCCAGCTCCTACGAGCAGTACTTC.

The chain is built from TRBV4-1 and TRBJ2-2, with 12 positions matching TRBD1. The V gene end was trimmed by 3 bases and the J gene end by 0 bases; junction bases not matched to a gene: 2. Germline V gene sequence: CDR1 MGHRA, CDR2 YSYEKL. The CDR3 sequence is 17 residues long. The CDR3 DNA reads TGCGCCAGCAGCCAGGGACAGGGGGCGACGAACACCGGGGAGCTGTTTTTT. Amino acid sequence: CASSQGQGATNTGELFF.

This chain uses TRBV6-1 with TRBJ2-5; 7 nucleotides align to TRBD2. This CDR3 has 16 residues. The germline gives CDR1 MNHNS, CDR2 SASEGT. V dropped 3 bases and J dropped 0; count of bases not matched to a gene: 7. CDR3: CASSEGRGMYQETQYF. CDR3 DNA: TGTGCCAGCAGTGAGGGGCGGGGGATGTACCAAGAGACCCAGTACTTC.

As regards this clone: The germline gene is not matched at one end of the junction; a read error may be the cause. The CDR3 spells CASHPGLGDPIF. The CDR3 DNA follows: TGTGCCAGTCATCCGGGACTAGGCGACCCGATCTTC. The V call is TRBV5-4, the J call TRBJ2-7; 8 bases line up with TRBD2. The germline gives CDR1 SGHNT, CDR2 YYREEE (reference sequence). The CDR3 is made up of 12 amino acids.

The CDR3 region has the DNA TGTGCCAGCAGGAAGACAGGTTTAGACGAGCAGTACTTC. Protein sequence: CASRKTGLDEQYF. The chain has TRBV2 and TRBJ2-7; D is perhaps TRBD1 (6 bases). V was pared by 6 bases and J by 5 bases, with 14 bases between. This CDR3 is built from 13 residues. Germline V CDR1 and CDR2: SNHLY, FYNNEI.

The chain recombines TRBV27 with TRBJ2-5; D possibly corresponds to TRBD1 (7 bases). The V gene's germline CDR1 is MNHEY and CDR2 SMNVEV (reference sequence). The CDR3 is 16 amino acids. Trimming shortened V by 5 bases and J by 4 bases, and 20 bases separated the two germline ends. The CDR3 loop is CASSPLVEGARETQYF. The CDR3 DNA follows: TGTGCCAGCAGTCCCTTGGTGGAGGGGGCTAGAGAGACCCAGTACTTC.

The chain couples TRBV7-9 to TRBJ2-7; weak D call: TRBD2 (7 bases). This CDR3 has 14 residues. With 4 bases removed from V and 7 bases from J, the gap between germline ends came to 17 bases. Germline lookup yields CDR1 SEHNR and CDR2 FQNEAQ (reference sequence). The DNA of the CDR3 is TGTGCCAGCAGCTCGGGGGGCTTCTATAGAGAGCAGTACTTC. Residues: CASSSGGFYREQYF.

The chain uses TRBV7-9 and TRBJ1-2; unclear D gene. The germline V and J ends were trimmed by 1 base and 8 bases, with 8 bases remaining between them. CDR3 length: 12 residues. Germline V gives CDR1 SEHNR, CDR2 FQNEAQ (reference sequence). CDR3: CASSLDLTGYTF. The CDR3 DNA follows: TGTGCCAGCAGCTTAGATCTAACCGGCTACACCTTC.

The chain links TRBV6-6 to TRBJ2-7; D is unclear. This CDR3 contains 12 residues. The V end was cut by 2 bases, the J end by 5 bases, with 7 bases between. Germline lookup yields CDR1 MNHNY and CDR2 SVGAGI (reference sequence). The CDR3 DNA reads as TGTGCCAGCAGTTACGGGTTCGACGAGCAGTACTTC. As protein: CASSYGFDEQYF.

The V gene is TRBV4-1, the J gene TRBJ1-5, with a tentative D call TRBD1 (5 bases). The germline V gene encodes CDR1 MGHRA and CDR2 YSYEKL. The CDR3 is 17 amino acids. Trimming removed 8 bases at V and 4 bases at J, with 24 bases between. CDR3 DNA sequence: TGCGCCAGCGAACCCAGTGGGGCCGAAGGGGCAAATCAGCCCCAGCATTTT. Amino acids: CASEPSGAEGANQPQHF.

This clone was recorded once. This CDR3 is CASSLREDLYNEQFF. The CDR3 DNA sequence: TGTGCCAGCAGCTTACGGGAGGACTTGTACAATGAGCAGTTCTTC. The chain employs TRBV7-9 and TRBJ2-1; 7 nucleotides agree with TRBD2. The CDR3 runs 15 residues. V lost 2 bases, J lost 4 bases, and 5 bases stayed unmatched. Germline V gene sequence: CDR1 SEHNR, CDR2 FQNEAQ (reference sequence).

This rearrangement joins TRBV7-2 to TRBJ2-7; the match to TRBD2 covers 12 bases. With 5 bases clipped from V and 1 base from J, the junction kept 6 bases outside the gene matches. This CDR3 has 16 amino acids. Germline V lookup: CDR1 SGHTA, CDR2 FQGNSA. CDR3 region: CASSPGTSGRSYEQYF. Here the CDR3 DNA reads TGTGCCAGCAGCCCAGGGACTAGCGGGCGGTCCTACGAGCAGTACTTC.

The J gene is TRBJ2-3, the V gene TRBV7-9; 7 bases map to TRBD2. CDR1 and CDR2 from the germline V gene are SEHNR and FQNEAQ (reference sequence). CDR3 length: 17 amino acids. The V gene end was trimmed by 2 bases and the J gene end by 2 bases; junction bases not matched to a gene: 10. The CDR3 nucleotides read TGTGCCAGCAGCTTAAGTGTGGCTAGCGGAATCACAGATACGCAGTATTTT. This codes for CASSLSVASGITDTQYF. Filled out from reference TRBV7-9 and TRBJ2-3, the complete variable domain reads DTGVSQNPRHKITKRGQNVTFRCDPISEHNRLYWYRQTLGQGPEFLTYFQNEAQLEKSRLLSDRFSAERPKGSFSTLEIQRTEQGDSAMYLCASSLSVASGITDTQYFGPGTRLTVL.